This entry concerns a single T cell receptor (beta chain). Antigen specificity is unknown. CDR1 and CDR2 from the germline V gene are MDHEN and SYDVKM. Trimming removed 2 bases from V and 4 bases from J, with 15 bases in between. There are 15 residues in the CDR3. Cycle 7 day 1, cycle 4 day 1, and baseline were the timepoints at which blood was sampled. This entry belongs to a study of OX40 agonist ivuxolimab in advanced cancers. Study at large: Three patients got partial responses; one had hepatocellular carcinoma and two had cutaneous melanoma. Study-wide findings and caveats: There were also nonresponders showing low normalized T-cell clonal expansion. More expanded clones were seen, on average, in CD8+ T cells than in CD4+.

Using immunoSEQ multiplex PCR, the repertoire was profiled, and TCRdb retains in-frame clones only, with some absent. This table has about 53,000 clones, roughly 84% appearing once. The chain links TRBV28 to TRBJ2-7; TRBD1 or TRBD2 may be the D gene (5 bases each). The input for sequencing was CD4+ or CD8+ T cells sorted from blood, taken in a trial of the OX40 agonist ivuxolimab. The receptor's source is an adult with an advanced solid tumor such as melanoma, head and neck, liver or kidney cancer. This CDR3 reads CASSLMGPPGYEQYF. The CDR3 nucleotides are TGTGCCAGCAGTTTAATGGGACCCCCAGGGTACGAGCAGTACTTC.